Listed here are 16 T cell receptor beta chains from one sample, sequenced in a study of cytomegalovirus exposure and HLA in healthy donors. With 60 Vbeta and 13 Jbeta primers, the PCR was carried out. Profiled with immunoSEQ multiplex PCR; TCRdb holds only in-frame clones, not every one. This sample has about 89,000 clones, with 65% to 80% found just once. Sequenced sample: PBMCs. Source of these receptors: a man younger than 40 in good health and CMV-seropositive.

V is TRBV21-1 and J is TRBJ1-1; the table's D gene call, TRBD1, was not cross checked with the DNA. TRBV21-1 constitutes a pseudogene. The CDR3 is 17 amino acids. The CDR3: CASRGAGRQRGRTEAFF. The CDR3 DNA reads TGTGCCAGCAGGGGGGCCGGGCGGCAAAGAGGAAGGACTGAAGCTTTCTTT.

The rearrangement uses TRBV5-1 and TRBJ1-4, with 10 bases matching TRBD1. CDR1 is SGHRS and CDR2 is YFSETQ in the germline V gene. With 4 bases clipped from V and 5 bases from J, the junction kept 5 bases outside the gene matches. This CDR3 has 15 residues. CDR3 coding DNA: TGCGCCAGCAGCCCATGGACAGGGGGGAATGAAAAACTGTTTTTT. Translating it yields CASSPWTGGNEKLFF. Complete variable domain (other parts from reference TRBV5-1 and TRBJ1-4): KAGVTQTPRYLIKTRGQQVTLSCSPISGHRSVSWYQQTPGQGLQFLFEYFSETQRNKGNFPGRFSGRQFSNSRSEMNVSTLELGDSALYLCASSPWTGGNEKLFFGSGTQLSVL.

The chain carries TRBV6-5 and TRBJ2-5; D may be TRBD2 (5 bases). The V and J ends lost 2 bases and 4 bases respectively, with 11 bases between them. CDR1 is MNHEY, CDR2 SVGAGI, per germline. This CDR3 has 14 amino acids. The CDR3 sequence is CASSYPAAGETQYF. CDR3 DNA: TGTGCCAGCAGTTACCCAGCGGCAGGAGAGACCCAGTACTTC.

In nucleotides, the CDR3 is TGTGCCAGCAGAGCCGGGGGGGGAATGTCCTACGAGCAGTACTTC. Its translation: CASRAGGGMSYEQYF. The rearrangement uses TRBV2 and TRBJ2-7; TRBD2 matches at 8 bases. The length of the CDR3 is 15 residues. V lost 6 bases, J lost 1 base, and 8 bases stayed unmatched. Germline V gene sequence: CDR1 SNHLY, CDR2 FYNNEI.

This rearrangement joins TRBV6-6 to TRBJ1-3; no firm D call. V was cut by 3 bases and J by 4 bases, with 16 bases left in between. The CDR3 runs to 16 residues. Germline V gene data show CDR1 as MNHNY and CDR2 as SVGAGI (reference sequence). Written as DNA, the CDR3 is TGTGCCAGCAGTTATAACGGGGTCTCTTCGGGAAACACCATATATTTT. Residues: CASSYNGVSSGNTIYF.

This sequence joins TRBV6-1 and TRBJ1-5; D not resolved. The CDR3 is 13 residues long. The germline V gene has CDR1 MNHNS and CDR2 SASEGT. The V end was cut by 6 bases, the J end by 0 bases, with 6 bases between. Here the CDR3 reads CASSIHSNQPQHF. The CDR3 bases are TGTGCCAGCAGCATACATAGCAATCAGCCCCAGCATTTT.

This clone was seen once. The gene calls are TRBV7-8 and TRBJ1-3; 8 nucleotides match TRBD1. This CDR3 is 17 amino acids long. V shed 5 bases, J shed 2 bases, and the junction held 11 bases outside the gene matches. CDR1 SGHVS and CDR2 FQNEAQ come from the germline V gene. The CDR3: CASSVRTGKDAGNTIYF. The CDR3 bases are TGTGCCAGCAGCGTCCGGACAGGGAAGGACGCTGGAAACACCATATATTTT.

This chain joins TRBV7-3 and TRBJ2-5; 10 bases align to TRBD2. Germline-derived CDR1 and CDR2 are SGHTA and FQGTGA. The CDR3 extends over 17 amino acids. With V trimmed by 2 bases and J by 4 bases, 10 bases remained unmatched. This chain's CDR3 is CASSLGVSGGAGETQYF. Written as DNA, the CDR3 is TGTGCCAGCAGCTTAGGTGTGAGCGGGGGGGCTGGAGAGACCCAGTACTTC.

The chain recombines TRBV5-6 with TRBJ2-1; 11 bases map to TRBD2. Germline V gives CDR1 SGHDT, CDR2 YYEEEE. With V trimmed by 4 bases and J by 0 bases, 9 bases remained unmatched. The CDR3 spans 18 residues. Here the CDR3 reads CASSGLAGLISSYNEQFF. The DNA for the CDR3 is TGTGCCAGCAGCGGACTAGCGGGCCTGATCAGCTCCTACAATGAGCAGTTCTTC.

Note on this clone: An end of the junction does not agree with germline; a read error may underlie this. V gene TRBV7-9 combines with J gene TRBJ1-1; D might be TRBD1 (6 bases). The CDR3 is made up of 16 amino acids. CDR1 is SEHNR, CDR2 FQNEAQ, per germline (reference sequence). The CDR3: CSSSSPRDTSNTEAFF. As DNA, the CDR3 is TGTTCCAGCAGCTCGCCCAGGGACACTTCGAACACTGAAGCTTTCTTT.

The genes are TRBV28 and TRBJ2-2; TRBD1 aligns across 7 bases. Germline V gene lookup returns CDR1 MDHEN and CDR2 SYDVKM. Trimming took 4 bases from V and 3 from J; bases not matched to a gene: 5. This CDR3 has 15 amino acids. CDR3 protein: CASSSTGDHTGELFF. CDR3 DNA: TGTGCCAGCAGTTCAACAGGGGACCACACCGGGGAGCTGTTTTTT. Combining the CDR3 with reference TRBV28 and TRBJ2-2 gives the whole variable domain DVKVTQSSRYLVKRTGEKVFLECVQDMDHENMFWYRQDPGLGLRLIYFSYDVKMKEKGDIPEGYSVSREKKERFSLILESASTNQTSMYLCASSSTGDHTGELFFGEGSRLTVL.

V usage is TRBV28 and J usage is TRBJ2-7; D possibly corresponds to TRBD1 (6 bases). The germline V and J ends were trimmed by 6 bases and 2 bases, with 17 bases remaining between them. The CDR3 length is 15 residues. The V gene's germline CDR1 is MDHEN and CDR2 SYDVKM. DNA of the CDR3: TGTGCCAGCAGCATCCAGGGGTCCTCCACCTACGAGCAGTACTTC. It yields the protein CASSIQGSSTYEQYF. Full variable domain (remainder filled in from reference TRBV28 and TRBJ2-7): DVKVTQSSRYLVKRTGEKVFLECVQDMDHENMFWYRQDPGLGLRLIYFSYDVKMKEKGDIPEGYSVSREKKERFSLILESASTNQTSMYLCASSIQGSSTYEQYFGPGTRLTVT.

This sequence joins TRBV7-9 and TRBJ2-1; D possibly corresponds to TRBD1 (6 bases). The germline V and J ends were trimmed by 4 bases and 2 bases, with 21 bases remaining between them. Germline V gene lookup returns CDR1 SEHNR and CDR2 FQNEAQ (reference sequence). There are 18 residues in the CDR3. Here the CDR3 reads CASSSISGGPWPYNEQFF. In nucleotides, the CDR3 is TGTGCCAGCAGCTCGATATCTGGGGGCCCCTGGCCCTACAATGAGCAGTTCTTC.

The chain employs TRBV18 and TRBJ2-1, with 7 bases matching TRBD2. Germline V gene sequence: CDR1 KGHSH, CDR2 LQKENI. Unmatched junction bases numbered 9, after V lost 3 bases and J lost 4 bases. CDR3 length equals 16 residues. CDR3 nucleotides: TGTGCCAGCTCACCGCGGGGGACTCAGGGTTACAATGAGCAGTTCTTC. Translation: CASSPRGTQGYNEQFF.

CDR3 in amino acids: CASSFQTGGTEAFF. The CDR3 DNA reads as TGTGCCAGCAGCTTCCAGACAGGTGGCACTGAAGCTTTCTTT. The gene calls are TRBV7-2 and TRBJ1-1; D is possibly TRBD1 (6 bases). Germline V lookup: CDR1 SGHTA, CDR2 FQGNSA. V was shortened by 3 bases and J by 4 bases, with 12 bases between the two germline ends. This CDR3 has 14 amino acids.

This clone was seen more than once but under ten times. The junction shows a germline mismatch at one end, possibly a read error. This chain links TRBV6-5 with TRBJ2-5; no reliable D call. The last part of the DNA fits TRBJ2-7 better; the J call may be wrong. In germline, CDR1 is MNHEY, CDR2 SVGAGI. The CDR3 covers 12 residues. For the CDR3, the DNA is TGTGCCAGCGGTTACCGCTCCTACGAGCAGTACTTC. This codes for CASGYRSYEQYF.